The sequence of this T cell receptor beta chain was determined in a study of graft-versus-host responses after intestinal transplantation. This CDR3 comprises 13 residues. Trimming removed 4 bases from V and 4 bases from J, with 11 bases in between. The germline V gene encodes CDR1 SGHKS and CDR2 YYEKEE (reference sequence). Here immunoSEQ multiplex PCR was the method, and the copy in TCRdb shows in-frame clones only, minus some. The sample lists roughly 13,000 clones, roughly 30% seen once, with around 5.7% in the top ten. Post-reaction sorting isolated proliferating CFSE-low CD3+CD4+ and CD3+CD8+ responders. This clone is medium-sized in the sample.

Sequenced material: alloreactive CD4+ T cells from a mixed lymphocyte reaction culture, taken before intestinal transplant. The subset was: CFSE-low proliferating T cells sorted from approximately six-day pre-transplant mixed lymphocyte reaction (GvH or HvG direction). The genes are TRBV5-5 and TRBJ1-2; a weak D match, TRBD1 (5 bases). This sequence originates from a human patient who received an intestinal transplant. The CDR3 bases are TGTGCCAGCAGCCCGGGGGATAGCTATGGCTACACCTTC. Amino acid sequence: CASSPGDSYGYTF.